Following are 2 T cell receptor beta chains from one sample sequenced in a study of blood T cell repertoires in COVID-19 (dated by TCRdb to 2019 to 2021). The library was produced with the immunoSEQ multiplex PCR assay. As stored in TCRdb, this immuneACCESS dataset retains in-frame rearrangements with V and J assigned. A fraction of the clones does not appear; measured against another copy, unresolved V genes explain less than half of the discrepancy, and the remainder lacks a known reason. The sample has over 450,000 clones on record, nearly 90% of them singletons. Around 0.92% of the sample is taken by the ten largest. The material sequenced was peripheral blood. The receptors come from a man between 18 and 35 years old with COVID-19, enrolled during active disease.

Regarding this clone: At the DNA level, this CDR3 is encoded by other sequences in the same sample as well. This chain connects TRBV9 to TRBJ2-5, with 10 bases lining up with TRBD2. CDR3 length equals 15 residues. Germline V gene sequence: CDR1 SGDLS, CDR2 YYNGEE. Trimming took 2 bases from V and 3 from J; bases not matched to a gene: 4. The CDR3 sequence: CASSVGLAAKETQYF. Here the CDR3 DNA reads TGTGCCAGCAGCGTCGGACTAGCGGCTAAAGAGACCCAGTACTTC.

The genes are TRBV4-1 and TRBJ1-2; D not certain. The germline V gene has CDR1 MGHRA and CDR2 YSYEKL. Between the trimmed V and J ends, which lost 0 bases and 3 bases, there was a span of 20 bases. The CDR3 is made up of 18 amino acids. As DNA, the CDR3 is TGCGCCAGCAGCCAAGAATTCGGTCCCCAGGTTGGTTACTATGGCTACACCTTC. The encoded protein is CASSQEFGPQVGYYGYTF.